The rows below give T cell receptor beta chains drawn from one sample of a study of T cells in Graves' hyperthyroidism and ophthalmopathy. TCRdb used MiXCR to reprocess the multiplex PCR reads, holding one entry per CDR3 protein. The data show around 800,000 distinct CDR3 sequences, with 35% to 45% seen just once and approximately 10% held by the top ten. Sequencing was performed on blood. These receptors originate from a man between 18 and 35 years old with Graves' hyperthyroidism. Both conserved end residues are part of each CDR3. A D gene is named only where the DNA matches it firmly. The listing skips clone size in some rows; elsewhere it reads once, few, many or a size class.

d_call	clone_size	v_call	j_call	cdr3_aa	cdr3_nt
TRBD2	NA	TRBV9	TRBJ2-2	CASGSGGNTGELFF	TGTGCCAGCGGCTCGGGGGGAAACACCGGGGAGCTGTTTTTT
TRBD1	NA	TRBV10-3	TRBJ2-7	CAIAAQGTYEQYF	TGTGCCATCGCGGCACAGGGGACCTACGAGCAGTACTTC
NA	NA	TRBV9	TRBJ2-5	CASSPRSGETQYF	TGTGCCAGCAGCCCCCGATCGGGGGAGACCCAGTACTTC
NA	NA	TRBV20-1	TRBJ2-2	CSAQSGNTGELFF	TGCAGTGCCCAATCCGGGAACACCGGGGAGCTGTTTTTT
TRBD1	NA	TRBV20-1	TRBJ2-7	CSARGAGTGTHEQYF	TGCAGTGCTAGAGGAGCCGGGACAGGGACCCACGAGCAGTACTTC
NA	many	TRBV6-6	TRBJ1-2	CASRPRGRDGLNYGYTF	TGTGCCAGCAGGCCACGGGGCCGGGACGGCCTAAACTATGGCTACACCTTC
NA	NA	TRBV5-5	TRBJ1-1	CASRQPGNTEAFF	TGTGCCAGCAGACAACCCGGGAACACTGAAGCTTTCTTT
NA	NA	TRBV9	TRBJ1-1	CASSPLTNTEAFF	TGCGCCAGCAGCCCCCTAACGAACACTGAAGCTTTCTTT
NA	few	TRBV12-3/TRBV12-4	TRBJ2-5	CASSLAAGTETQYF	TGTGCCAGCAGTTTAGCCGCGGGGACGGAGACCCAGTACTTC
NA	NA	TRBV20-1	TRBJ2-7	CSARGRALGEQYF	TGCAGTGCTAGAGGCAGGGCCCTCGGCGAGCAGTACTTC